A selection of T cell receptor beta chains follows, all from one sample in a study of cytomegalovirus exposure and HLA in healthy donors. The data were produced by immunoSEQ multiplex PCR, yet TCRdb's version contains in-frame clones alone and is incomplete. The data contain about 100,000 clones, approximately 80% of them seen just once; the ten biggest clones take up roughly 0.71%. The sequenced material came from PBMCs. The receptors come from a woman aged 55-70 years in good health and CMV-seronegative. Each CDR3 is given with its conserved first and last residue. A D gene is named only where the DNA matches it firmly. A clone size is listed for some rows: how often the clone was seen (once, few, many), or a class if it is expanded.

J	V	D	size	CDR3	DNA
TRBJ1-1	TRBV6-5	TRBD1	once	CASRLTGANTEAFF	TGTGCCAGCAGACTCACAGGGGCGAACACTGAAGCTTTCTTT
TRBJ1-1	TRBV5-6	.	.	CASSLGQASRNTEAFF	TGTGCCAGCAGCTTGGGACAGGCGTCACGGAACACTGAAGCTTTCTTT
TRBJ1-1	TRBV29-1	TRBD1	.	CSGRDRGGAFF	TGCAGCGGAAGGGACAGGGGGGGAGCTTTCTTT
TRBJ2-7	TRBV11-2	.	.	CASSLLEGAYEQYF	TGTGCCAGCAGCTTATTAGAAGGGGCCTACGAGCAGTACTTC
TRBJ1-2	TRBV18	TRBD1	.	CASSPGTVYGYTF	TGTGCCAGCTCACCAGGGACAGTTTATGGCTACACCTTC
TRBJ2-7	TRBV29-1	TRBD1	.	CSVEDRDRGREQYF	TGCAGCGTTGAAGATCGAGACAGGGGACGCGAGCAGTACTTC
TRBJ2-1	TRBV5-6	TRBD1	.	CASSRQGLEQFF	TGTGCCAGCAGCCGACAGGGGCTTGAGCAGTTCTTC
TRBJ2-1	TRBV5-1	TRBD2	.	CASSYSGRSEEQFF	TGCGCCAGCAGTTACAGCGGGAGATCGGAGGAGCAGTTCTTC
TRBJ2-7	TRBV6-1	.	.	CASSPRAETLYEQYF	TGTGCCAGCAGCCCCAGGGCCGAAACCTTATACGAGCAGTACTTC
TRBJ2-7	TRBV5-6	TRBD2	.	CASSLIGPTSSYYEQYF	TGTGCCAGCAGCTTGATTGGTCCGACTAGCAGTTACTACGAGCAGTACTTC
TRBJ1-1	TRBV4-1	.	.	CASSHTLNTEAFF	TGCGCCAGCAGCCATACATTGAACACTGAAGCTTTCTTT
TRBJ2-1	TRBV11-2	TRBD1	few	CASRRPGQGAGGEFF	TGTGCCAGCAGGCGTCCGGGACAGGGGGCTGGGGGGGAGTTCTTC
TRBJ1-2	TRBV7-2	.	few	CASSLDRPWGYTF	TGTGCCAGCAGCTTAGACAGGCCGTGGGGCTACACCTTC
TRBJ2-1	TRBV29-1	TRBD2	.	CSVASGGYNEQFF	TGCAGCGTTGCTAGCGGAGGATACAATGAGCAGTTCTTC
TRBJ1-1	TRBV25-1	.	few	CASSDWGGEAEAFF	TGTGCCAGCAGTGATTGGGGAGGGGAGGCTGAAGCTTTCTTT
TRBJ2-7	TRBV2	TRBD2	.	CASSEGGGDSYEQYF	TGTGCCAGCAGTGAAGGCGGGGGGGACTCCTACGAGCAGTACTTC
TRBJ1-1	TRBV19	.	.	CASSIGGMNTEAFF	TGTGCCAGTAGTATAGGAGGCATGAACACTGAAGCTTTCTTT
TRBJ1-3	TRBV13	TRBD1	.	CASSRSIITSRTGSGNTIYF	TGTGCCAGCAGCCGATCCATCATCACCTCGCGGACAGGGTCTGGAAACACCATATATTTT
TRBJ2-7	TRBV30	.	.	CAWRGSHYEQYF	TGTGCCTGGAGGGGCAGCCACTACGAGCAGTACTTC
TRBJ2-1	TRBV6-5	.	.	CASRATGYNEQFF	TGTGCCAGCAGAGCGACTGGCTACAATGAGCAGTTCTTC
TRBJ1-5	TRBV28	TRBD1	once	CASSWTGYWQPQHF	TGTGCCAGCAGTTGGACAGGGTACTGGCAGCCCCAGCATTTT
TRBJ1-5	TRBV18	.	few	CASSPDGDQPQHF	TGTGCCAGCTCACCGGACGGGGATCAGCCCCAGCATTTT
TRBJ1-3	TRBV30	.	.	CAWSRSLDRRNTIYF	TGTGCCTGGAGCCGGTCTCTGGACAGAAGAAACACCATATATTTT
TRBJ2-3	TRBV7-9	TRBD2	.	CASSIGLDPSTDTQYF	TGTGCCAGCAGCATCGGACTAGACCCCTCCACAGATACGCAGTATTTT
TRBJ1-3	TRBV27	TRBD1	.	CASSLRQGNTIYF	TGTGCCAGCAGTCTCAGACAGGGGAACACCATATATTTT
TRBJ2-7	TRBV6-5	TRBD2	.	CASSLLAGDNEQYF	TGTGCCAGCAGCTTACTAGCGGGAGACAACGAGCAGTACTTC
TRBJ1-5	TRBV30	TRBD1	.	CAWSVGQSNQPQHF	TGTGCCTGGAGTGTGGGACAGTCCAATCAGCCCCAGCATTTT
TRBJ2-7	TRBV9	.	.	CASSVEPQTYEQYF	TGTGCCAGCAGCGTAGAACCACAAACCTACGAGCAGTACTTC
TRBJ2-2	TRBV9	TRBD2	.	CASSESGVGTGELFF	TGTGCCAGCAGCGAAAGCGGGGTAGGAACCGGGGAGCTGTTTTTT
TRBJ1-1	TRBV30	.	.	CAWSVAEGTEAFF	TGTGCCTGGAGTGTGGCAGAGGGCACTGAAGCTTTCTTT
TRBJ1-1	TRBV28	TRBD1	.	CASRTRGRLNTEAFF	TGTGCCAGCAGAACCAGGGGGAGGCTGAACACTGAAGCTTTCTTT
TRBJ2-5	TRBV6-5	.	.	CASRSRAGETQYF	TGTGCCAGCAGGTCGAGGGCGGGGGAGACCCAGTACTTC
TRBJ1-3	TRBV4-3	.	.	CASSQDTAGVYTIYF	TGCGCCAGCAGCCAAGACACTGCAGGGGTATACACCATATATTTT
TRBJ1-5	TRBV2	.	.	CASSVPRGGSSNQPQHF	TGTGCCAGCAGTGTCCCCCGGGGAGGGAGTAGCAATCAGCCCCAGCATTTT
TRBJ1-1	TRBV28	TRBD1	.	CASSNRGMNTEAFF	TGTGCCAGCAGCAACAGGGGCATGAACACTGAAGCTTTCTTT
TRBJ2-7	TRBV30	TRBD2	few	CAWSPLAGELEQYF	TGTGCCTGGAGTCCTTTAGCGGGAGAACTCGAGCAGTACTTC
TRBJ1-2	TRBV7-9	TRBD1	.	CASSLGGTGSFYGYTF	TGTGCCAGCAGCTTGGGCGGGACAGGCTCTTTCTATGGCTACACCTTC
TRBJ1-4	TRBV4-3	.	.	CASSQGAGQANEKLFF	TGCGCCAGCAGCCAGGGGGCCGGGCAGGCTAATGAAAAACTGTTTTTT
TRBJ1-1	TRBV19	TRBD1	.	CASSSPGQGSTEAFF	TGTGCCAGTAGTTCCCCGGGACAGGGGAGTACTGAAGCTTTCTTT
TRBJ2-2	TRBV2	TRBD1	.	CASRGQDFFGELFF	TGTGCCAGCCGAGGACAGGATTTTTTCGGGGAGCTGTTTTTT
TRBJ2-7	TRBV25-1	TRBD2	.	CASTSGLHRYEQYF	TGTGCCAGCACCTCGGGACTACACCGCTACGAGCAGTACTTC
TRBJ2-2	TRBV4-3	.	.	CASSQEWTDTGELFF	TGCGCCAGCAGCCAAGAGTGGACAGACACCGGGGAGCTGTTTTTT
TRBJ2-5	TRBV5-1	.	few	CASSPGGSDQETQYF	TGCGCCAGCAGTCCCGGCGGGTCCGATCAAGAGACCCAGTACTTC
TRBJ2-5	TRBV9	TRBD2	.	CASSVGGRGVQETQYF	TGTGCCAGCAGCGTAGGTGGGCGGGGGGTCCAAGAGACCCAGTACTTC
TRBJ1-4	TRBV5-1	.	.	CASSLDPGQPNEKLFF	TGCGCCAGCAGCTTGGACCCGGGACAACCAAATGAAAAACTGTTTTTT
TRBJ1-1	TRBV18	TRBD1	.	CASSPVAGGAVRNTEAFF	TGTGCCAGCTCACCAGTGGCAGGGGGCGCGGTTAGGAACACTGAAGCTTTCTTT
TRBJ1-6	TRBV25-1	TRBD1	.	CASSVTGPNSPLHF	TGTGCCAGCAGTGTGACAGGGCCCAATTCACCCCTCCACTTT
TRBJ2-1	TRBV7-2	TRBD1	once	CASNRDRGPYNEQFF	TGTGCCAGCAACCGGGACAGGGGGCCCTACAATGAGCAGTTCTTC
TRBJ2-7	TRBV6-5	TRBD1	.	CASSRQGEEQYF	TGTGCCAGCAGCAGACAGGGTGAAGAGCAGTACTTC
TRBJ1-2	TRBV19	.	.	CASSMGNQGGYTF	TGTGCCAGTAGTATGGGGAATCAGGGCGGCTACACCTTC
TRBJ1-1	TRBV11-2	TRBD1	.	CASSFTGGVGTEAFF	TGTGCCAGCAGCTTTACAGGGGGAGTGGGGACTGAAGCTTTCTTT
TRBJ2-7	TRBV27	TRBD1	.	CASSLAAGGWYEQYF	TGTGCCAGCAGTTTGGCGGCAGGGGGCTGGTACGAGCAGTACTTC
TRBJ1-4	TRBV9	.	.	CASSQGGTPTYEKLFF	TGTGCCAGCAGCCAAGGTGGGACACCGACCTATGAAAAACTGTTTTTT
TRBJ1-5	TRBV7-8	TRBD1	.	CASSPGQASNQPQHF	TGTGCCAGCAGCCCAGGACAGGCTAGCAATCAGCCCCAGCATTTT
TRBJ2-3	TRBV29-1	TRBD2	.	CSVEVAGEVPDTQYF	TGCAGCGTTGAGGTGGCGGGAGAAGTCCCAGATACGCAGTATTTT
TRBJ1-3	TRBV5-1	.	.	CASSLGSSSSGNTIYF	TGCGCCAGCAGCTTGGGTAGCAGCTCCTCTGGAAACACCATATATTTT
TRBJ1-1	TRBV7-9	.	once	CASSSLAFF	TGTGCCAGCAGCTCTCTAGCTTTCTTT
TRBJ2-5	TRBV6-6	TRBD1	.	CASRRDRGVEETQYF	TGTGCCAGCAGACGGGACAGGGGAGTGGAAGAGACCCAGTACTTC
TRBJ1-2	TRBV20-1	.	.	CSAVRDTGYTF	TGCAGTGCAGTGAGGGACACAGGCTACACCTTC